This TCR beta chain was captured in a study of blood T cell repertoires in COVID-19. Trimming stripped 4 bases from V and 7 bases from J, with 13 bases between. This CDR3 is built from 14 residues. CDR1 is KGHDR and CDR2 is SFDVKD in the germline V gene. The repertoire was sequenced with immunoSEQ multiplex PCR; TCRdb's copy has only in-frame clones and lacks some. The profile shows approximately 350,000 clones, around 86% of them singletons. The clonotype was recovered from a woman between 50 and 59 years old with COVID-19, enrolled during active disease. The chain employs TRBV24-1 and TRBJ2-1; D is uncertain. The sample taken for sequencing was peripheral blood. For the CDR3, the DNA is TGTGCCACCAGTGACCCTAGAATGGGTAATGAGCAGTTCTTC. It translates to CATSDPRMGNEQFF.